The entry that follows covers one TCR beta chain sequence. No antigen is known for it. With V trimmed by 6 bases and J by 10 bases, 11 bases remained unmatched. Per the germline V gene, CDR1 is MNHEY and CDR2 is SVGAGI. The CDR3 has 15 residues. Produced via immunoSEQ multiplex PCR; TCRdb's table is partial and in-frame only. The sample carries just over 65,000 clones, about 97% recorded once. The data derive from a study of cytomegalovirus exposure and HLA in healthy donors. Overall study results and limits: In vitro assays verified that three CMV-associated chains recognized CMV antigens specifically. Subsequent analysis revealed that first-cohort TCR clusters tended to co-occur in the roughly 120 validation repertoires. Listed as cytomegalovirus-associated were about 160 TCR beta chains.

The validation cohort, a group of around 120 subjects, included the donors and was separate from the roughly 670-subject first cohort. The TCR comes from a young woman in good health and CMV-seropositive. The specimen was PBMCs. V and J are TRBV6-5 and TRBJ1-6; 8 bases map to TRBD1. CDR3 in amino acids: CASRVQGAKGSPLHF. The CDR3 nucleotides are TGTGCCAGCAGAGTCCAGGGGGCAAAGGGCTCACCCCTCCACTTT.